The 13 T cell receptor beta chains below all came from one sample that was sequenced in a study of vaccination effects on CD4 cells after COVID-19. Before sequencing, viral peptide pools were used by the ViraFEST assay to expand antigen-specific CD4+ T cells. Once cultured for around 11 days, the cells underwent separation to obtain CD4+ T cells. It was two doses of either the BNT162b2 or mRNA-1273 vaccine that participants received. No cognate antigen is known for these TCRs. Some clones are missing from TCRdb's copy, which holds only in-frame ones; the method was immunoSEQ multiplex PCR. The sample includes 26,000 or so clones, under 90% of them seen just once. The material sequenced was CD4+ T cells from PBMCs cultured with HCoV-NL63 spike peptides, taken after COVID-19 vaccination. The receptors were gathered from a human donor who received a COVID-19 vaccine. Some clones in this sample may be carry-over from other donors' samples.

This chain uses TRBV3-1 (or the pseudogene TRBV3-2) with TRBJ1-2; 7 nucleotides match TRBD1. The germline gives CDR1 LGHDT, CDR2 YNNKEL (reference sequence). V was clipped by 2 bases and J by 8 bases; unmatched bases: 11. The CDR3 has 15 amino acids. In DNA, the CDR3 is TGTGCCAGCAGCCAAACCCGACAGGGCCGGCAGGGCTACACCTTC. It translates to CASSQTRQGRQGYTF.

The chain couples TRBV6-5 to TRBJ2-7; D possibly corresponds to TRBD1 (8 bases). Trimming left V 6 bases short and J 4 bases short, with 16 bases between. The V gene's germline CDR1 is MNHEY and CDR2 SVGAGI. This CDR3 contains 14 residues. In DNA form, the CDR3 reads TGTGCCAGCAGGGGGGGGCAGGGGGCTTACGAGCAGTACGTC. It specifies CASRGGQGAYEQYV.

This chain joins TRBV5-1 and TRBJ1-5, with D uncertain. Trimming left V 1 base short and J 2 bases short, with 7 bases between. Germline V gene data show CDR1 as SGHRS and CDR2 as YFSETQ. The CDR3 loop spans 14 amino acids. Here the CDR3 reads CASSLWGGNQPQHF. CDR3 sequence (DNA): TGCGCCAGCAGCTTGTGGGGTGGCAATCAGCCCCAGCATTTT.

This rearrangement joins TRBV5-4 to TRBJ2-5, with TRBD1 matching 7 bases. The ends lost 3 bases at V and 5 bases at J; junction bases unmatched: 10. The germline V gene has CDR1 SGHNT and CDR2 YYREEE (reference sequence). The CDR3 is made up of 15 amino acids. CDR3 nucleotides: TGTGCCAGCAGCTGGGAGTACAGGGGCCCCGAGACCCAGTACTTC. Its protein is CASSWEYRGPETQYF.

This clone was picked up one time. The genes are TRBV29-1 and TRBJ2-3; TRBD2 matches at 9 bases. This CDR3 is built from 15 residues. V lost 3 bases and J lost 1; bases outside the gene matches: 5. CDR1 is SQVTM and CDR2 is ANQGSEA in the germline V gene. DNA for the CDR3: TGCAGCGTTGAGAGGTCTAGCGGGGGCACAGATACGCAGTATTTT. Translated: CSVERSSGGTDTQYF.

The chain is built from TRBV7-9 and TRBJ1-1; 9 bases are shared with TRBD1. This CDR3 is 12 amino acids long. Trimming took 3 bases from V and 9 from J; bases not matched to a gene: 2. The germline CDR1 and CDR2 sequences are SEHNR and FQNEAQ (reference sequence). Written as DNA, the CDR3 is TGTGCCAGCAGCTTGGGACAGGGACAAGCTTTCTTT. Amino acids: CASSLGQGQAFF.

The genes are TRBV5-4 and TRBJ2-2; TRBD2 agrees at 10 bases. The V gene's germline CDR1 is SGHNT and CDR2 YYREEE (reference sequence). J was trimmed by 4 bases and V by 4 bases; bases with no gene match: 7. The CDR3 is made up of 16 amino acids. CDR3 amino acids: CASSQAGGPGTGELFF. The CDR3 nucleotides read TGTGCCAGCAGCCAAGCGGGGGGGCCTGGCACCGGGGAGCTGTTTTTT. Drawing the rest from reference TRBV5-4 and TRBJ2-2, the complete variable domain is ETGVTQSPTHLIKTRGQQVTLRCSSQSGHNTVSWYQQALGQGPQFIFQYYREEENGRGNFPPRFSGLQFPNYSSELNVNALELDDSALYLCASSQAGGPGTGELFFGEGSRLTVL.

V usage is TRBV30 and J usage is TRBJ1-2, with 8 bases fitting TRBD1. J lost 4 bases, V lost 3 bases, and 7 bases had no gene match. This CDR3 has 14 amino acids. Germline CDR1 reads GTSNPN; CDR2 reads SVGIG (reference sequence). This CDR3 reads CAWSRTGPSYGYTF. The CDR3, as DNA: TGTGCCTGGAGCCGGACAGGGCCGAGCTATGGCTACACCTTC. The full variable domain, completed using reference TRBV30 and TRBJ1-2, is SQTIHQWPATLVQPVGSPLSLECTVEGTSNPNLYWYRQAAGRGLQLLFYSVGIGQISSEVPQNLSASRPQDRQFILSSKKLLLSDSGFYLCAWSRTGPSYGYTFGSGTRLTVV.

The CDR3: CASSHKRQGASGYTF. The CDR3, as DNA: TGTGCCAGCAGCCACAAACGACAGGGGGCAAGTGGCTACACCTTC. J is TRBJ1-2 and V is TRBV3-1 (or the pseudogene TRBV3-2); 10 bases align to TRBD1. The V and J ends lost 3 bases and 7 bases, in that order; junction bases with no gene match: 8. Germline-derived CDR1 and CDR2 are LGHDT and YNNKEL (reference sequence). There are 15 residues in the CDR3.

This clone was counted once. The chain recombines TRBV30 with TRBJ2-3; 7 nucleotides agree with TRBD2. J was trimmed by 5 bases and V by 2 bases; bases with no gene match: 4. Germline loops: CDR1 GTSNPN, CDR2 SVGIG (reference sequence). The CDR3 is made up of 13 amino acids. The CDR3 nucleotides read TGTGCCTGGAGTAAAGGGAGGGAAGATACGCAGTATTTT. Encoded protein: CAWSKGREDTQYF. The whole variable domain, remainder taken from reference TRBV30 and TRBJ2-3, is SQTIHQWPATLVQPVGSPLSLECTVEGTSNPNLYWYRQAAGRGLQLLFYSVGIGQISSEVPQNLSASRPQDRQFILSSKKLLLSDSGFYLCAWSKGREDTQYFGPGTRLTVL.

V and J are TRBV30 and TRBJ2-3, with TRBD1 matching over 10 bases. This CDR3 comprises 14 residues. Germline V gives CDR1 GTSNPN, CDR2 SVGIG (reference sequence). J gave up 5 bases and V 3 bases, and 5 bases lay outside the gene matches. DNA for the CDR3: TGTGCCTGGAGCAATGGACAGGGGGGAGATACGCAGTATTTT. This codes for CAWSNGQGGDTQYF.

This clone has just a few counts. The CDR3 sequence: CASSLGQGYGNTIYF. In nucleotides, the CDR3 is TGTGCCAGCAGCCTCGGACAGGGGTACGGAAACACCATATATTTT. The rearrangement links TRBV5-4 to TRBJ1-3; 9 bases are shared with TRBD1. The CDR3 sequence is 15 residues long. V gave up 4 bases and J gave up 4 bases; unmatched junction bases: 6. Germline CDR1 and CDR2: SGHNT and YYREEE (reference sequence).

The chain is built from TRBV5-5 and TRBJ1-5, with TRBD1 as a possible D gene (5 bases). The CDR3 is 15 amino acids. CDR1 and CDR2 (germline): SGHKS, YYEKEE (reference sequence). V was trimmed by 2 bases and J by 7 bases, leaving 16 bases between them. The CDR3, as DNA: TGTGCCAGCAGCTTAGGGCCCTGGGGGTTGCAGCCCCAGCATTTT. Translating gives CASSLGPWGLQPQHF. The full variable domain, in which reference TRBV5-5 and TRBJ1-5 provide the parts outside the CDR3, is DAGVTQSPTHLIKTRGQQVTLRCSPISGHKSVSWYQQVLGQGPQFIFQYYEKEERGRGNFPDRFSARQFPNYSSELNVNALLLGDSALYLCASSLGPWGLQPQHFGDGTRLSIL.